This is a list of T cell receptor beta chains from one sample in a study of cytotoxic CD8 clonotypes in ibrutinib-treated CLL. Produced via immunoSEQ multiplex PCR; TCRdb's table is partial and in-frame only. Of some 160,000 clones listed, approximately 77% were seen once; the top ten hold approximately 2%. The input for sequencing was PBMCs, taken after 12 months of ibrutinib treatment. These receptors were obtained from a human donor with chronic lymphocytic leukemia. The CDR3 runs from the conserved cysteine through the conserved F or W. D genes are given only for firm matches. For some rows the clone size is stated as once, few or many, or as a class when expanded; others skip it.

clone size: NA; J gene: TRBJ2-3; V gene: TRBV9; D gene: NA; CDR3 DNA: TGTGCCAGCAGCGCTCCTACCGGGACGGCCAGCACAGATACGCAGTATTTT; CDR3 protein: CASSAPTGTASTDTQYF
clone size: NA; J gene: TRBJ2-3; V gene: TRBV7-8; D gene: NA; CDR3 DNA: TGTGCCAGCACCTTAGAGGGGACACCTTCGGGTACGCAGTATTTT; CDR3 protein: CASTLEGTPSGTQYF
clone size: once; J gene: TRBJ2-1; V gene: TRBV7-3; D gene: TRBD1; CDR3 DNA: TGTGCCAGCAGTCCTACCGCAAGGACAGGGTGGGGGAATGAGCAGTTCTTC; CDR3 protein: CASSPTARTGWGNEQFF
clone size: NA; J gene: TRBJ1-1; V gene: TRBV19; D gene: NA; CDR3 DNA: TGTGCCAGTAGTCCCATGGGGGGCAGGGACACTGAAGCTTTCTTT; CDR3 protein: CASSPMGGRDTEAFF
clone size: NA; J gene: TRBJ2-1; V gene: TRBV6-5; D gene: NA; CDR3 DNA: TGTGCCAGCAGTTCCCCGAGCTCCTACAATGAGCAGTTCTTC; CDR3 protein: CASSSPSSYNEQFF
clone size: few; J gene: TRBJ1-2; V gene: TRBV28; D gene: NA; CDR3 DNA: TGTGCCAGCAGTTCTGGTCATGTTCAGGGGTATGGCTACACCTTC; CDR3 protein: CASSSGHVQGYGYTF
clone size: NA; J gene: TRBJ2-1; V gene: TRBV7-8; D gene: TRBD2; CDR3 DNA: TGTGCCAGCAGACCCCCGGGACTAGCGGGGAATGAGCAGTTCTTC; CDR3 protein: CASRPPGLAGNEQFF
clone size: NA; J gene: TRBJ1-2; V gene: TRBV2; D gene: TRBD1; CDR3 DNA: TGTGCCAGCATGGGGGGACAGGGCTGGGACTATGGCTACACCTTC; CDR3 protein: CASMGGQGWDYGYTF
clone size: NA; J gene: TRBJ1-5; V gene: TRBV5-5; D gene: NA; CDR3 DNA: TGTGCCAGCAGCTTGGCCGGGGCCCCCAATCAGCCCCAGCATTTT; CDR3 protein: CASSLAGAPNQPQHF
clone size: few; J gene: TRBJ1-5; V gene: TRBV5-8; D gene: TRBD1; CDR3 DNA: TGTGCCAGCAGCCCTGGGACAGGGGGCCTCAATCAGCCCCAGCATTTT; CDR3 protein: CASSPGTGGLNQPQHF
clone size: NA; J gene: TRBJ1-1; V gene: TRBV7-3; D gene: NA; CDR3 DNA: TGTGCCAGCAGCTTTTCGGAGAACACTGAAGCTTTCTTT; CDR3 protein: CASSFSENTEAFF
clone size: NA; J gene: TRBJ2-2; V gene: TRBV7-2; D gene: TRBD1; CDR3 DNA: TGTGCCAGCAGCCTTAGGACAGGGCTGGGCACCGGGGAGCTGTTTTTT; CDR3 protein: CASSLRTGLGTGELFF
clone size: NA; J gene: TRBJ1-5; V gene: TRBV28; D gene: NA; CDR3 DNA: TGTGCCAGCAGTTTAAGGACAGTTAATAGCAATCAGCCCCAGCATTTT; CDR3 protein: CASSLRTVNSNQPQHF
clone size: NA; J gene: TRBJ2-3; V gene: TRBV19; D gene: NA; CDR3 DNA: TGTGGTAGCGGATTTAGCACAGATACGCAGTATTTT; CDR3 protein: CGSGFSTDTQYF
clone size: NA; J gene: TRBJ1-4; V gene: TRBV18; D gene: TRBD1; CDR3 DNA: TGTGCCAGCTCACGGGACAGGAGAAAAAGTGCAACTAATGAAAAACTGTTTTTT; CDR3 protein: CASSRDRRKSATNEKLFF
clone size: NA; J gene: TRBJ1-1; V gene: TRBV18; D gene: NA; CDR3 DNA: TGTGCCAGCTCACCGGTCCGGATGAACACTGAAGCTTTCTTT; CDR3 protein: CASSPVRMNTEAFF
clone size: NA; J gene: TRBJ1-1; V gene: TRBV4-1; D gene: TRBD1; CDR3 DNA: TGCGCCAGCAGCCGAGGGACAGGGGGCGTCAACGGGGCTTTCTTT; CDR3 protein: CASSRGTGGVNGAFF
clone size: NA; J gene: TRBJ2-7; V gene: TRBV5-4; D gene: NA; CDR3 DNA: TGTGCCAGCAGCTTGGAAGGCAGGCCATCCTACGAGCAGTACTTC; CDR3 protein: CASSLEGRPSYEQYF
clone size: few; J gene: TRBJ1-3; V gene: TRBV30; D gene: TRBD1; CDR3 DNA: TGTGCCTGGAGCGAAAAGGGACAGGGAGTTCGAAACACCATATATTTT; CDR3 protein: CAWSEKGQGVRNTIYF
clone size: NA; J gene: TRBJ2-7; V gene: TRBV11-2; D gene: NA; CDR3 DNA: TGTGCCAGCAGCTTCGGCAGTCATTCCTACGAGCAGTACTTC; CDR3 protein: CASSFGSHSYEQYF
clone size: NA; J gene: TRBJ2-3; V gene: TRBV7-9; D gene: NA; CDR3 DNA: TGTGCCAGCAGCCGGCGAGGAGCCACAGATACGCAGTATTTT; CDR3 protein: CASSRRGATDTQYF
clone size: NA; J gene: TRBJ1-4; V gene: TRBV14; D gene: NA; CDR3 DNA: TGTGCCAGCAGCCAAGACCGGAAACTGTTTTTT; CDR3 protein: CASSQDRKLFF
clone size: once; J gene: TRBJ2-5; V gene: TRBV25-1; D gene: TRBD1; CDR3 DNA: TGTGCCAGCAGTTTGACGACAGGGATAGAGACCCAGTACTTC; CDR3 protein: CASSLTTGIETQYF
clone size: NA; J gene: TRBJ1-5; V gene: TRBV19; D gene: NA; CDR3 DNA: TGTGCCAGTAGTTCAGGAAGGGATAGCAATCAGCCCCAGCATTTT; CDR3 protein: CASSSGRDSNQPQHF
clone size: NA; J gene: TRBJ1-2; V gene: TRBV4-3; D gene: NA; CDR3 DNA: TGCGCCAGCAGCCAAGAAGGCAGGAGCTATGGCTACACCTTC; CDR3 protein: CASSQEGRSYGYTF
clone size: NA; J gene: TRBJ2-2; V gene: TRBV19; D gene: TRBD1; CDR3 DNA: TGTGCCAGTAGGGGGACAGGGCGTCACACCGGGGAGCTGTTTTTT; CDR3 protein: CASRGTGRHTGELFF
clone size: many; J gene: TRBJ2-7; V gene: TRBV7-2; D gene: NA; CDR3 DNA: TGTGCCAGCAGTAGGGGGGCTTCCTACGAGCAGTACTTC; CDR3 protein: CASSRGASYEQYF
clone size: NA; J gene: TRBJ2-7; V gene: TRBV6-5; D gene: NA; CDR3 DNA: TGTGCCAGCAGTTACAAGGGTGATCGGGAGCAGTACTTC; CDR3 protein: CASSYKGDREQYF